The rows below give T cell receptor beta chains drawn from one sample of a study of T-cell memory formation after mild COVID-19. MiXCR, applied by TCRdb to the 5' RACE reads, yields one record per CDR3 protein. In the table there are roughly 400,000 distinct CDR3 sequences, around 17% of which are singletons. The sequenced sample consisted of PBMCs or a T cell subset sorted from them (not recorded which). The receptors were gathered from a man between 18 and 35 years old who had mild COVID-19 (a few samples of this study predate the infection). Cell type and time point are not known. CDR3s leave out the opening cysteine and the closing phenylalanine or tryptophan. D genes are given only for firm matches. Some rows have no size entry. The others give once, few or many, or a class for an expanded clone.

clone size | J gene | V gene | D gene | CDR3 protein
few | TRBJ1-3 | TRBV7-2 | - | ASSVDGGHGNTIY
few | TRBJ1-3 | TRBV6-5 | - | ASSSGAAGNTIY
few | TRBJ1-5 | TRBV20-1 | - | SASGGLGGNQPQH
- | TRBJ1-1 | TRBV6-2/TRBV6-3 | TRBD1 | ASSPTGRVEAF
many | TRBJ2-3 | TRBV4-1 | TRBD2 | ASSQEPSGATDTQY
few | TRBJ1-2 | TRBV3-1 | - | ASMEPGQALS
- | TRBJ2-1 | TRBV7-2 | - | ASSLAPRSGEQF
few | TRBJ1-2 | TRBV7-2 | - | ASSGRNYGYT
- | TRBJ1-5 | TRBV4-1 | TRBD1 | ASSRGQGARQPQH
- | TRBJ1-1 | TRBV5-1 | TRBD1 | ASSWDRGNTEAF
- | TRBJ2-7 | TRBV5-4 | - | ASSLGGVGLLSYEQY
few | TRBJ2-1 | TRBV12-3/TRBV12-4 | TRBD1 | ASRLGQDNEQF
- | TRBJ1-1 | TRBV7-9 | - | ASSQLTANTEAF
- | TRBJ1-1 | TRBV12-3/TRBV12-4 | TRBD1 | ASSFFGQGVPEAF
- | TRBJ2-5 | TRBV9 | - | ASSKTPGETQY
- | TRBJ1-2 | TRBV20-1 | - | SAGLTVSFGGYT
few | TRBJ2-3 | TRBV6-5 | TRBD2 | ASSYSAFAGGPDTQY
- | TRBJ1-2 | TRBV20-1 | - | SAYSSNYGYT
many | TRBJ1-5 | TRBV6-6 | - | ASSSEQPQH
few | TRBJ1-5 | TRBV7-8 | - | AGKLGAGSNQPQH
once | TRBJ2-1 | TRBV7-2 | - | ASRAKTLSYNEQF
- | TRBJ2-1 | TRBV7-2 | - | ASSRASVGDEQF
few | TRBJ2-7 | TRBV4-3 | TRBD1 | ASSPQYDRDIGSYEQY
- | TRBJ2-3 | TRBV5-4 | - | ASSMDVTDTQY
- | TRBJ1-5 | TRBV7-8 | - | ASSLARIPNQPQH
- | TRBJ1-4 | TRBV9 | - | ASSVDPGFGEKLF
once | TRBJ1-6 | TRBV6-5 | - | ASSYGDRSPYNSPLH
many | TRBJ2-3 | TRBV7-2 | TRBD2 | ASSTRLAGEPTDTQY
many | TRBJ1-5 | TRBV6-5 | - | ASSYGGTQPQH
few | TRBJ2-2 | TRBV5-1 | - | ASKGPGLDGELF
- | TRBJ1-5 | TRBV18 | - | ASSRGPVIRQPQH
- | TRBJ1-5 | TRBV5-1 | TRBD1 | ASSPGTEGNQPQH
- | TRBJ1-2 | TRBV20-1 | - | SAQQSNYGYT
few | TRBJ2-3 | TRBV7-2 | - | ASSSPTDTQY
- | TRBJ2-2 | TRBV4-3 | - | ASSHGLNTGELF
many | TRBJ2-4 | TRBV6-5 | - | ASGQPQGNIQY
- | TRBJ2-7 | TRBV27 | - | ASSWPGTTAYEQY
- | TRBJ2-3 | TRBV12-3/TRBV12-4 | - | ASGPRGATDTQY
- | TRBJ2-1 | TRBV7-9 | TRBD2 | ASSLPAGGPINEQF
many | TRBJ2-2 | TRBV14 | - | ASSPLQGNTGELF
once | TRBJ2-2 | TRBV9 | - | ASSVVPDSNTGELF
many | TRBJ2-7 | TRBV3-1 | TRBD1 | ASNRQGNEQY